This T cell receptor (beta chain) is from a study of blood T cell repertoires in COVID-19. The CDR3 is made up of 15 amino acids. Germline V gives CDR1 MNHNS, CDR2 SASEGT. V lost 3 bases, J lost 2 bases, and 5 bases stayed unmatched. The method was immunoSEQ multiplex PCR; TCRdb's version includes in-frame clones alone and lacks a portion of them. This table holds tens of thousands of clones, 60% to 80% found once. The sequence was collected from a woman aged 80 or over with acute or convalescent COVID-19. Sequencing was performed on peripheral blood. This sequence joins TRBV6-1 and TRBJ2-3; TRBD1 matches at 7 bases. The DNA for the CDR3 is TGTGCCAGCAGTGAGACAGGGTTCCCCACAGATACGCAGTATTTT. It is translated as CASSETGFPTDTQYF.